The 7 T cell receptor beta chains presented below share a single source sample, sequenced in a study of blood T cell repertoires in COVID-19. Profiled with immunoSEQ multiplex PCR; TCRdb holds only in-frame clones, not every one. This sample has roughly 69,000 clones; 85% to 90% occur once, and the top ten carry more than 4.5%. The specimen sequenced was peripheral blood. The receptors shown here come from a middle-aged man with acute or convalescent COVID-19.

DNA for the CDR3: TGTGCCAGCAGCCCCAGCGTGGGAGGGGTGGAGACCCAGTACTTC. It encodes CASSPSVGGVETQYF. The chain carries TRBV3-1 (or the pseudogene TRBV3-2) and TRBJ2-5; 7 bases align to TRBD2. Germline-derived CDR1 and CDR2 are LGHDT and YNNKEL (reference sequence). The CDR3 contains 15 residues. J gave up 5 bases and V 4 bases, and 10 bases lay outside the gene matches.

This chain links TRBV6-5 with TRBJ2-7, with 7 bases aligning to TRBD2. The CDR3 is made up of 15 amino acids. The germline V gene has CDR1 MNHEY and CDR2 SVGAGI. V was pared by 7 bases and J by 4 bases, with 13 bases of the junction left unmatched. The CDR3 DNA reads TGTGCCAGCAACACAGCGGCTAGCGGCCTTTACGAGCAGTACTTC. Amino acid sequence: CASNTAASGLYEQYF.

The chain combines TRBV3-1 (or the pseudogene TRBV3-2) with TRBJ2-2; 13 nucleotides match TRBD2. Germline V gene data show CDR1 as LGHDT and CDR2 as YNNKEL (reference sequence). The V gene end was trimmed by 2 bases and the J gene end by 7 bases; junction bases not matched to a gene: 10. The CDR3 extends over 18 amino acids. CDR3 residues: CASSQRSVLAGGVGELFF. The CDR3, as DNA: TGTGCCAGCAGCCAACGATCCGTACTAGCGGGAGGGGTCGGGGAGCTGTTTTTT.

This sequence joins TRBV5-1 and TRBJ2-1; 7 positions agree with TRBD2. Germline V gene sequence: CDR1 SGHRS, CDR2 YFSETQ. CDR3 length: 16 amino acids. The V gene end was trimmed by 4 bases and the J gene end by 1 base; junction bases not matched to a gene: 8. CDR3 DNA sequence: TGCGCCAGCAGCCCGGAGGCTAGCGGATCCTACAATGAGCAGTTCTTC. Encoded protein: CASSPEASGSYNEQFF. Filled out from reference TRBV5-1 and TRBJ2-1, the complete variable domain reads KAGVTQTPRYLIKTRGQQVTLSCSPISGHRSVSWYQQTPGQGLQFLFEYFSETQRNKGNFPGRFSGRQFSNSRSEMNVSTLELGDSALYLCASSPEASGSYNEQFFGPGTRLTVL.

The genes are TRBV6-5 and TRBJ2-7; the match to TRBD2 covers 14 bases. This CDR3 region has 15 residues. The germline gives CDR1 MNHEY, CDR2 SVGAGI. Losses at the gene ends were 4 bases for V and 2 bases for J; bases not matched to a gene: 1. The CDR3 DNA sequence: TGTGCCAGCAGTTCGACTAGCGGGAGGGCCTACGAGCAGTACTTC. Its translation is CASSSTSGRAYEQYF.

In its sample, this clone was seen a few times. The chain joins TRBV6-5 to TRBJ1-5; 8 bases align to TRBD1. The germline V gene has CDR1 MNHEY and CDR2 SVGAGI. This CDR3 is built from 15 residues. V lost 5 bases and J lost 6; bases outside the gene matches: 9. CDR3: CASSPGTGGVQPQHF. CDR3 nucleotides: TGTGCCAGCAGTCCCGGGACAGGAGGCGTTCAGCCCCAGCATTTT.

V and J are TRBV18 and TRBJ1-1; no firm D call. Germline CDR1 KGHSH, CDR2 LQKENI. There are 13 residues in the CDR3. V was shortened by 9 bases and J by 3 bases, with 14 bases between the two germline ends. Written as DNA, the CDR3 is TGTGCCAGTTCCGTCGGGGTGGACACTGAAGCTTTCTTT. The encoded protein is CASSVGVDTEAFF.